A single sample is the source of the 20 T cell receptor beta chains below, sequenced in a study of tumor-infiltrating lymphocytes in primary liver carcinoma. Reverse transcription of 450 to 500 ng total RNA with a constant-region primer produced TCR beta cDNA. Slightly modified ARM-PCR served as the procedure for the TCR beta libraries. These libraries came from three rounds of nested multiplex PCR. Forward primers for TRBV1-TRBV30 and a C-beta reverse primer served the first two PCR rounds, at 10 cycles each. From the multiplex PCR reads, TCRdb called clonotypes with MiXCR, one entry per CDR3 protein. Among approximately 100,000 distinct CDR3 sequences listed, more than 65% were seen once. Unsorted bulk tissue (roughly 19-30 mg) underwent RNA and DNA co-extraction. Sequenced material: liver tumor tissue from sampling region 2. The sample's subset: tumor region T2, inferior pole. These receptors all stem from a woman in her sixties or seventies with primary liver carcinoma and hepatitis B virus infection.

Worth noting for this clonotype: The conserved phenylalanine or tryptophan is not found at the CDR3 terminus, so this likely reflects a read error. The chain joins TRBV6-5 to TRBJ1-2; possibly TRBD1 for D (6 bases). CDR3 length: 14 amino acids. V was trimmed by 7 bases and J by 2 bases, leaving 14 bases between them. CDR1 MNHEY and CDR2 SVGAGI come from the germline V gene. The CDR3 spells CASNAQGGNYGYTL. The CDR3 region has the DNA TGTGCCAGCAACGCACAGGGAGGCAACTATGGCTACACCTTG.

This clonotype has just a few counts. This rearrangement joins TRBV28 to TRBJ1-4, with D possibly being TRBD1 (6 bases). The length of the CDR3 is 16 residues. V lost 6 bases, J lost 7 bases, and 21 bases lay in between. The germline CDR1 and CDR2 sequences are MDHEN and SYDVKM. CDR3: CASRPGTGGGVEKLFF. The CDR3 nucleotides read TGTGCCAGCAGGCCCGGGACGGGGGGCGGCGTTGAAAAACTGTTTTTT.

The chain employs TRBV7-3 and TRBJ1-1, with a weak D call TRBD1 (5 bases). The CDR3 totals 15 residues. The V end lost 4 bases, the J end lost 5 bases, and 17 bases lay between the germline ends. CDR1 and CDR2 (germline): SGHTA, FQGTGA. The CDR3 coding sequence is TGTGCCAGCAGCTCCAACCCGGGGGGTAGGACTGAAGCTTTCTTT. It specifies CASSSNPGGRTEAFF.

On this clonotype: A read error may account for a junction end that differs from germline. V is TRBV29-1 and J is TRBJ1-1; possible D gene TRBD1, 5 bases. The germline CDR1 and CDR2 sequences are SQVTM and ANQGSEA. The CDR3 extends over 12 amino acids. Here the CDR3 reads CSAGTQNTEALF. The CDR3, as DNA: TGCAGCGCGGGGACCCAGAACACTGAAGCTTTGTTT.

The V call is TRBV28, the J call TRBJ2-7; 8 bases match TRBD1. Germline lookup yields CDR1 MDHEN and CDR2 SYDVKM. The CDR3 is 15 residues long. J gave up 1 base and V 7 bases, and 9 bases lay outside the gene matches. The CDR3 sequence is CASTPGGAASYEQYF. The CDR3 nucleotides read TGTGCCAGCACTCCAGGGGGCGCCGCTTCCTACGAGCAGTACTTC.

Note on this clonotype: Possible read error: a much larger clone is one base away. CDR3: CASSLEVSKAKNIQYF. The CDR3 DNA sequence: TGCGCCAGCAGCTTGGAAGTCTCAAAAGCCAAAAACATTCAGTACTTC. The chain links TRBV5-1 to TRBJ2-4; D remains unclear. CDR1 is SGHRS and CDR2 is YFSETQ in the germline V gene. The CDR3 consists of 16 residues. Trimming removed 0 bases from V and 0 bases from J, with 10 bases in between.

CDR3 amino acids: CASSLTGAAYEQYF. DNA of the CDR3: TGTGCCAGCAGTTTAACGGGCGCTGCCTACGAGCAGTACTTC. The chain joins TRBV11-2 to TRBJ2-7; no clear D gene. The CDR3 has 14 residues. Trimming took 6 bases from V and 2 from J, leaving 14 bases between them. Germline CDR1 SGHAT, CDR2 FQNNGV.

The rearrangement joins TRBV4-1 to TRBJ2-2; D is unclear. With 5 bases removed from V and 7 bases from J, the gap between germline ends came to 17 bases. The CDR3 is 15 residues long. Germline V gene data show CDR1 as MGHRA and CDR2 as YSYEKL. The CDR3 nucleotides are TGCGCCAGCAGCAAACCTACCACTCCCCGCGGGGAGCTGTTTTTT. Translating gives CASSKPTTPRGELFF.

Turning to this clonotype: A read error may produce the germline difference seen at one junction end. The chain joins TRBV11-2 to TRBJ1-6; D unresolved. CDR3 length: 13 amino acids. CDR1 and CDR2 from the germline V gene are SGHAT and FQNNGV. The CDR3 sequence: CAGCLTSNSPPHF. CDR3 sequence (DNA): TGTGCCGGCTGCCTAACGTCTAATTCACCCCCCCACTTT.

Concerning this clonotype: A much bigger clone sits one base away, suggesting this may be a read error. This CDR3 is CASSLGLVGVNEQFF. The CDR3 DNA is TGCGCCAGCAGCTTGGGGCTGGTCGGGGTCAATGAGCAGTTCTTC. The gene calls are TRBV5-1 and TRBJ2-1, with D perhaps TRBD2 (5 bases). CDR1 and CDR2 from the germline V gene are SGHRS and YFSETQ. The V and J ends lost 0 bases and 6 bases respectively, with 13 bases between them. The CDR3 length is 15 residues. Using reference TRBV5-1 and TRBJ2-1 for the parts outside the CDR3, the full variable domain is KAGVTQTPRYLIKTRGQQVTLSCSPISGHRSVSWYQQTPGQGLQFLFEYFSETQRNKGNFPGRFSGRQFSNSRSEMNVSTLELGDSALYLCASSLGLVGVNEQFFGPGTRLTVL.

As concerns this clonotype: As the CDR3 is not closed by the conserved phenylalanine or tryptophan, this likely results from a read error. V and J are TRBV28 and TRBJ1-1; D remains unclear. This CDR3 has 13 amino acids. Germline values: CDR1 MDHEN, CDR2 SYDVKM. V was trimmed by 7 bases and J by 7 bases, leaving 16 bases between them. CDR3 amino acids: CASNPWLGIEAFL. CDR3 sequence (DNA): TGTGCCAGCAATCCCTGGCTGGGGATTGAAGCTTTCTTA.

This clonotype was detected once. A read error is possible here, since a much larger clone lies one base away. The CDR3 region has the DNA TGTGCCACCGGCCCAGTTGGTGGCAATCAGCCCCAGCATTTT. It is translated as CATGPVGGNQPQHF. The chain recombines TRBV10-3 with TRBJ1-5, with no clear D. Trimming took off 10 bases at V and 2 bases at J, with 15 bases between the two ends. The germline V gene encodes CDR1 ENHRY and CDR2 SYGVKD. This CDR3 has 14 residues.

CDR3 residues: CAARGEYNTSLHF. CDR3 DNA sequence: TGTGCTGCTAGGGGGGAATATAATACATCCCTCCACTTT. The chain joins TRBV30 to TRBJ1-6; weak D call: TRBD1 (6 bases). Germline CDR1 is GTSNPN and CDR2 is SVGIG (reference sequence). CDR3 length: 13 residues. The complete variable domain, with remaining parts taken from reference TRBV30 and TRBJ1-6, reads SQTIHQWPATLVQPVGSPLSLECTVEGTSNPNLYWYRQAAGRGLQLLFYSVGIGQISSEVPQNLSASRPQDRQFILSSKKLLLSDSGFYLCAARGEYNTSLHFGNGTRLTVT.

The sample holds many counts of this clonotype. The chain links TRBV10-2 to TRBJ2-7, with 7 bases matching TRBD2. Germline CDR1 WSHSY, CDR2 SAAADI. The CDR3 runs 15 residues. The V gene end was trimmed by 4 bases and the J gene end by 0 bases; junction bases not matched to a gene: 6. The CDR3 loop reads CASSAGLGSSYEQYF. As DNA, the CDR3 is TGCGCCAGCAGTGCCGGACTAGGGAGCTCCTACGAGCAGTACTTC.

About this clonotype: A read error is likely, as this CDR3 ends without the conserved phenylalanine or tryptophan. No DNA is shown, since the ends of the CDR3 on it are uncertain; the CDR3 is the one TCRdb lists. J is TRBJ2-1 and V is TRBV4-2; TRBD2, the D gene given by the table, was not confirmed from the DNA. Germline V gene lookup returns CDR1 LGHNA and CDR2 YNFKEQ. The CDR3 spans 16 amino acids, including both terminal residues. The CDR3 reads CVSSQGGSGRYNEQFS.

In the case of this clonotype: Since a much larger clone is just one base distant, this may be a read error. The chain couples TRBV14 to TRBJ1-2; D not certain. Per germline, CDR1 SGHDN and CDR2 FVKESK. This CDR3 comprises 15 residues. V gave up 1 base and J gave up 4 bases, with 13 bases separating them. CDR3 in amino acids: CASSQGISSFYGYTF. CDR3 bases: TGTGCCAGCAGCCAAGGGATCAGCTCCTTCTATGGCTACACCTTC. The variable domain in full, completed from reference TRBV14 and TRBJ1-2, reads EAGVTQFPSHSVIEKGQTVTLRCDPISGHDNLYWYRRVMGKEIKFLLHFVKESKQDESGMPNNRFLAERTGGTYSTLKVQPAELEDSGVYFCASSQGISSFYGYTFGSGTRLTVV.

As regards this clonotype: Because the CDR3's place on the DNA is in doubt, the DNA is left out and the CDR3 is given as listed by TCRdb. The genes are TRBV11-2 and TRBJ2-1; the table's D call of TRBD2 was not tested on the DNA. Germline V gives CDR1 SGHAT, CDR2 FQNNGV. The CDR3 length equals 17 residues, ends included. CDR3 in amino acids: CTSSLGLVAGGSNELFF.

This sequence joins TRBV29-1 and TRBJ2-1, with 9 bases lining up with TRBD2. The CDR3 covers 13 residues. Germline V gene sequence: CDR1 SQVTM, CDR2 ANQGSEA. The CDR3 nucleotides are TGCAACGCCGTGTTGACTGGCGGGGGGGGTGAGTTCTTC. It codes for CNAVLTGGGGEFF.

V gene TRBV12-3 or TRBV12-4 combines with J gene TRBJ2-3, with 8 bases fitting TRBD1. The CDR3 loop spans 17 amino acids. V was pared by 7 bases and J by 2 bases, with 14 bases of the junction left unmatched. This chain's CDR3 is CASTSRTGSGYTDTQYF. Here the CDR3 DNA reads TGTGCCAGCACCAGCCGGACAGGGAGCGGTTACACAGATACGCAGTATTTT.

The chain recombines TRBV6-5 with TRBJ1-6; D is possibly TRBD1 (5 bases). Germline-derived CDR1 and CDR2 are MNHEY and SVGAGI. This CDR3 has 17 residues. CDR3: CATYPLTVSSYNSPLHF. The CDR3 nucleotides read TGTGCTACCTACCCCCTGACAGTGAGCTCCTATAATTCACCCCTCCACTTT.